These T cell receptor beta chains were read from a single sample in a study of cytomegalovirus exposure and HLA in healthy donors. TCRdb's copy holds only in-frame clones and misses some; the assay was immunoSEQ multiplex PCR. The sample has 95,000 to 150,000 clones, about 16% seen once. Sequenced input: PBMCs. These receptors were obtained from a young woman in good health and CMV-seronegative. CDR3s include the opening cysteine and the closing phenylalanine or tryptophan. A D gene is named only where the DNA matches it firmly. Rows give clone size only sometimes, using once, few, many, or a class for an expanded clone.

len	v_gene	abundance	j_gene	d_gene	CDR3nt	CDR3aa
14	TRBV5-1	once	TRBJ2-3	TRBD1	TGCGCCAGCAGCGGTGGGACAGGGAAAGATACGCAGTATTTT	CASSGGTGKDTQYF
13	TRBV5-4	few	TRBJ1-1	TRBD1	TGTGCCAGCAGCCATCCGGGACAGGTAAAAGCTTTCTTT	CASSHPGQVKAFF
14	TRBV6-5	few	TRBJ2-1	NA	TGTGCCAGCAGTTATCAGGGGTCCTACAATGAGCAGTTCTTC	CASSYQGSYNEQFF
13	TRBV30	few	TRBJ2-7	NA	TGTGCCTGGAGTTGGGGGCAGTCCTACGAGCAGTACTTC	CAWSWGQSYEQYF
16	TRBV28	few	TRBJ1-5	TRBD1	TGTGCCAGCAGTTTATCGGGACAGGGAGGTTATCAGCCCCAGCATTTT	CASSLSGQGGYQPQHF
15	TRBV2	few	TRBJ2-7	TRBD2	TGTGCCAGCGTCACCACTAGCGGGAGGTCCAACGAGCAGTACTTC	CASVTTSGRSNEQYF
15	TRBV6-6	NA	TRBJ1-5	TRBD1	TGTGCCAGCAGTTACGCAGGGGGCGCAAGCCAGCCCCAGCATTTT	CASSYAGGASQPQHF
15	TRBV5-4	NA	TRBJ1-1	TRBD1	TGTGCCAGCAGCTTGGCAGGGGGCGCCGGCACTGAAGCTTTCTTT	CASSLAGGAGTEAFF
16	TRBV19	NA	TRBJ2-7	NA	TGTGCCAGTAGTATCGCGGGGTCTCGCCTAACCTACGAGCAGTACTTC	CASSIAGSRLTYEQYF
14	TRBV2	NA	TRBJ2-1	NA	TGTGCCAGCAGTCGCGGTCGGTCCTACAATGAGCAGTTCTTC	CASSRGRSYNEQFF
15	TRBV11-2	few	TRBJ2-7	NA	TGTGCCAGCAGCACCCCCGGGACTCTGTCCTACGAGCAGTACTTC	CASSTPGTLSYEQYF
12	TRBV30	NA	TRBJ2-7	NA	TGTGCATGCATCGCTAATGGCTACGAGCAGTACTTC	CACIANGYEQYF
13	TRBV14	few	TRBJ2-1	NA	TGTGCCAGCAGCCAACTACAGTACAATGAGCAGTTCTTC	CASSQLQYNEQFF
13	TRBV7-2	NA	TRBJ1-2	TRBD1	TGTGCCAGCAGCTCGACAGGGGGCTATTGCTACACCTTC	CASSSTGGYCYTF
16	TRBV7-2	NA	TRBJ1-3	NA	TGTGCCAGCAGCTATCCGGGACACAACTCTGGAAACACCATATATTTT	CASSYPGHNSGNTIYF
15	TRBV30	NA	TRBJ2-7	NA	TGTGCCTGGAGTCCGGCAGGGCACGGCTACTACGAGCAGTACTTC	CAWSPAGHGYYEQYF
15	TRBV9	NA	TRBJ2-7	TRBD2	TGTGCCAGCAGCCCGAGACTAGCGGGACAAGACGAGCAGTACTTC	CASSPRLAGQDEQYF
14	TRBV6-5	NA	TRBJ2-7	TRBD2	TGTGCCAGCAGTTACGTGCGGGAGTGGGAAGAGCAGTACTTC	CASSYVREWEEQYF
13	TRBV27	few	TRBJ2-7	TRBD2	TGTGCCAGCAAGCGGGGGGTTCCCTACGAGCAGTACTTC	CASKRGVPYEQYF
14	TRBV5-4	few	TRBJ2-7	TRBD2	TGTGCCAGCAGCTTTCTCGGGGGGAACAACGAGCAGTACTTC	CASSFLGGNNEQYF
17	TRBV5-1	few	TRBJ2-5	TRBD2	TGCGCCAGCAGCCCTGAGACTAGCGGGGGACTCCAAGAGACCCAGTACTTC	CASSPETSGGLQETQYF
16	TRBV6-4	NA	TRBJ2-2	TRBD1	TGTGCCAGCAGTGTTCGGACAGGGATGAACACCGGGGAGCTGTTTTTT	CASSVRTGMNTGELFF
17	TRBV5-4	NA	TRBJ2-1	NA	TGTGCCAGCAGCCTTAAACCGGGACAACCCCCCATCAATGAGCAGTTCTTC	CASSLKPGQPPINEQFF
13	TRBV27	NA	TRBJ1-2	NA	TGTGCCAGCAGTCCGTCCGTCCTCTATGGCTACACCTTC	CASSPSVLYGYTF
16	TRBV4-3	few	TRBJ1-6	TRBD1	TGCGCCAGCAGCCAAGGGACAGGGAGTCGCAATTCACCCCTCCACTTT	CASSQGTGSRNSPLHF
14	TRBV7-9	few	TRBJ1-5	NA	TGTGCCAGCAGCTTAGGGGGCCTCGGACAGCCCCAGCATTTT	CASSLGGLGQPQHF
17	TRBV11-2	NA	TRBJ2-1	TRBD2	TGTGCCAGCAGCTTAGCCCGGACTAGCGGGAAATACAATGAGCAGTTCTTC	CASSLARTSGKYNEQFF
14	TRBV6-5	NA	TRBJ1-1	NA	TGTGCCAGCAGTTACATAGGGGGGGACACTGAAGCTTTCTTT	CASSYIGGDTEAFF
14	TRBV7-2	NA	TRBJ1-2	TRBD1	TGTGCCAGCAGCTTAGCGCAGGGGGACTATGGCTACACCTTC	CASSLAQGDYGYTF
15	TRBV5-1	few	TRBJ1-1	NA	TGCGCCAGCAGCCCCACTCTGGGAGGAAACGCTGAAGCTTTCTTT	CASSPTLGGNAEAFF
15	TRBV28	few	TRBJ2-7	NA	TGTGCCAGCAGTCCGGCAGGGCTAGGGCTTTCCGAGCAGTACTTC	CASSPAGLGLSEQYF
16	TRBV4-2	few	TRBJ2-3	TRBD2	TGTGCCAGCAGCCAAGAGTATGGGGGGGGCACAGATACGCAGTATTTT	CASSQEYGGGTDTQYF
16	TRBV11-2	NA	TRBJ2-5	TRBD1	TGTGCCAGCAGCTTAAGCACCTCAGGGGGCGCGGAGACCCAGTACTTC	CASSLSTSGGAETQYF
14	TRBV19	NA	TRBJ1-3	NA	TGTGCCAGTAGTATTCCTGAAGCGGGAAACACCATATATTTT	CASSIPEAGNTIYF
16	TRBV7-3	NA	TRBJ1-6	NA	TGTGCCAGCAGCCTAAACCCGACAGGTCTTAATTCACCCCTCCACTTT	CASSLNPTGLNSPLHF
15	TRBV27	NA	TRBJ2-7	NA	TGTGCCAGCAGTTTAGGGCGGGGCCTCTTCTACGAGCAGTACTTC	CASSLGRGLFYEQYF
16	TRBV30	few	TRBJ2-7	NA	TGTGCCTGGAGTCCCGCCCTCGGTAACCCCGTGAGGGAGCAGTACTTC	CAWSPALGNPVREQYF
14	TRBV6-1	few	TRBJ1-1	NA	TGTGCCAGCAATGGGGGACACCTAAAGGCGTCGGCTTTCTTT	CASNGGHLKASAFF
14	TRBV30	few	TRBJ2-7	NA	TGTGCCTGGAGTTGGTCCGGACAGAACTACGAGCAGTACTTC	CAWSWSGQNYEQYF
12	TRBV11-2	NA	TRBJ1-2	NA	TGTGCCAGCAGCTTATATGGGGGCGGCTACACCTTC	CASSLYGGGYTF
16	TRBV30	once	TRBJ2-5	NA	TGTGCCTGGAGTGACGGACAGGGGACTAGTCAGGAGACCCAGTACTTC	CAWSDGQGTSQETQYF
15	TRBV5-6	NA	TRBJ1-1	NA	TGTGCCAGCAGCTTGGTCCCCAGGATAGGCTCTGAAGCTTTCTTT	CASSLVPRIGSEAFF
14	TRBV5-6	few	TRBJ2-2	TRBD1	TGTGCCAGCAGGACAGGGGAAGGCACCGGGGAGCTGTTTTTT	CASRTGEGTGELFF
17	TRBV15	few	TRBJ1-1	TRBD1	TGTGCCACCAGCAGAGTCGGACAGGGGCCCATGAACACTGAAGCTTTCTTT	CATSRVGQGPMNTEAFF
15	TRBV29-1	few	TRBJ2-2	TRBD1	TGCAGCGTGTCGTCGACAGGGGAGCTCACCGGGGAGCTGTTTTTT	CSVSSTGELTGELFF
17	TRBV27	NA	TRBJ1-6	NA	TGTGCCAGCAGTTTTGCAGCAGCTAGCTCCTATAATTCACCCCTCCACTTT	CASSFAAASSYNSPLHF
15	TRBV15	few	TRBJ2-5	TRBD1	TGTGCCACCAGCAAAGAACAGGGGGCAGAAGAGACCCAGTACTTC	CATSKEQGAEETQYF
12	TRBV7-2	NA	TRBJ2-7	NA	TGTGCCAGCAGCGCTAGTCCCTACGAGCAGTACTTC	CASSASPYEQYF